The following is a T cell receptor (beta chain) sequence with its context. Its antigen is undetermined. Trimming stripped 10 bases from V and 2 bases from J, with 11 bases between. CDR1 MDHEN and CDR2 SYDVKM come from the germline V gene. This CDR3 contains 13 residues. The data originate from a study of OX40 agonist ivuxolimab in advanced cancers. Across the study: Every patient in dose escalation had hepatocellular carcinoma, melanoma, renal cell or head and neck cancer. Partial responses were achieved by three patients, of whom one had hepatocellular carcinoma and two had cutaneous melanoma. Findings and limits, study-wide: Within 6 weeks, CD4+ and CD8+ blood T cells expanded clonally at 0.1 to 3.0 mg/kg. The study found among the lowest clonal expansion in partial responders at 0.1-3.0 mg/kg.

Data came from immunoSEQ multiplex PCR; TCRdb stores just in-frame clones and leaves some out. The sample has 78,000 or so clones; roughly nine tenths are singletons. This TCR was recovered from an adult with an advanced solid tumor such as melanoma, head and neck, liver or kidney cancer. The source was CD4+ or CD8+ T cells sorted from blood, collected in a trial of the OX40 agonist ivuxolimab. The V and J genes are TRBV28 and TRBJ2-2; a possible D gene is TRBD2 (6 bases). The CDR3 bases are TGTGCCATTGGGGGGACTAACACCGGGGAGCTGTTTTTT. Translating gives CAIGGTNTGELFF.